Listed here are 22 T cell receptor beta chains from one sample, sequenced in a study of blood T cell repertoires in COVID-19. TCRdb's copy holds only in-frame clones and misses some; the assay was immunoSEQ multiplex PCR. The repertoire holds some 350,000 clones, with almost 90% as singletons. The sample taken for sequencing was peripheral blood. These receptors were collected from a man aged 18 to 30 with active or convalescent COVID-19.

The CDR3 spells CASSFFPSGHANTGELFF. The DNA for the CDR3 is TGTGCCAGCAGCTTCTTCCCTAGCGGCCATGCGAACACCGGGGAGCTGTTTTTT. The V and J genes are TRBV11-2 and TRBJ2-2, with 7 bases lining up with TRBD2. V was clipped by 3 bases and J by 0 bases; unmatched bases: 10. This CDR3 spans 18 amino acids. CDR1 SGHAT and CDR2 FQNNGV come from the germline V gene.

CDR3 loop: CASSSPIGTGEDTQYF. In DNA, the CDR3 is TGTGCCAGCAGTTCACCAATCGGGACAGGGGAAGATACGCAGTATTTT. The chain carries TRBV27 and TRBJ2-3; 10 nucleotides agree with TRBD1. The CDR3 has 16 amino acids. V was pared by 4 bases and J by 5 bases, with 9 bases of the junction left unmatched. The germline V gene has CDR1 MNHEY and CDR2 SMNVEV (reference sequence).

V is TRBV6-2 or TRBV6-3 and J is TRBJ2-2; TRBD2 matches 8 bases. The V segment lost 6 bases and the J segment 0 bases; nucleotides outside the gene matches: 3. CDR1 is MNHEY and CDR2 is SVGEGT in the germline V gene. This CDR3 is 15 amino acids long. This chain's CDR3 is CASSPGGPNTGELFF. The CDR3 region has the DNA TGTGCCAGCAGCCCGGGGGGGCCGAACACCGGGGAGCTGTTTTTT.

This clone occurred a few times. Written as DNA, the CDR3 is TGTGCCAGCAGCGCCGGACAGGGGCGGACCTACGAGCAGTACTTC. Translating it yields CASSAGQGRTYEQYF. The chain joins TRBV11-3 to TRBJ2-7, with TRBD1 matching 9 bases. Germline CDR1 SGHNT, CDR2 YENEEA. The V gene end was trimmed by 5 bases and the J gene end by 2 bases; junction bases not matched to a gene: 7. This CDR3 comprises 15 residues.

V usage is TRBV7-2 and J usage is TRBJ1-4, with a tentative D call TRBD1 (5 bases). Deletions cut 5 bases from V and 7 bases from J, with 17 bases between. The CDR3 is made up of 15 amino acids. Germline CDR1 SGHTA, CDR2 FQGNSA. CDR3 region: CASSEQVTIGEKLFF. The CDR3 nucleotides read TGTGCCAGCAGCGAACAGGTCACCATTGGTGAAAAACTGTTTTTT.

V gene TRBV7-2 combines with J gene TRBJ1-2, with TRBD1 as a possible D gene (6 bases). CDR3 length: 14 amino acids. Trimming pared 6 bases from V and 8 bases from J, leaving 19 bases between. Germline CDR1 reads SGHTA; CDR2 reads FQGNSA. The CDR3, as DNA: TGTGCCAGCAGACAGATTGGGGGGGCGAGCGGCTACACCTTC. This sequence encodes CASRQIGGASGYTF.

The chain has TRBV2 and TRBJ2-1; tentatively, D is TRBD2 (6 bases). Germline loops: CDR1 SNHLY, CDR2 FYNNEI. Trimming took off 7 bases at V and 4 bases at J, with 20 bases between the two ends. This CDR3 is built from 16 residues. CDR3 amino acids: CASTLLRELLYNEQFF. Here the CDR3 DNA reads TGTGCCAGCACACTGTTACGGGAGTTATTGTACAATGAGCAGTTCTTC.

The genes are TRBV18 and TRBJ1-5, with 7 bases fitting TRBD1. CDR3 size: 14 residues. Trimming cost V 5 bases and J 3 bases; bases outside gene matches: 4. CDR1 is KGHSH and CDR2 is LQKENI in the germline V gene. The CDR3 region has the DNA TGTGCCAGCTCAGCCGACAGGGACAATCAGCCCCAGCATTTT. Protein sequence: CASSADRDNQPQHF.

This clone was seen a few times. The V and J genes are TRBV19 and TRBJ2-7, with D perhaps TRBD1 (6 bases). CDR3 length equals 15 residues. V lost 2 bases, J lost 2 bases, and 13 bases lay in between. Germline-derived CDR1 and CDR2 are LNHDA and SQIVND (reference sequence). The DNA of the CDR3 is TGTGCCAGTAGTATAACCGGTAGGGGGACCTACGAGCAGTACTTC. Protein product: CASSITGRGTYEQYF. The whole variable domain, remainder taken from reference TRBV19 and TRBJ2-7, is DGGITQSPKYLFRKEGQNVTLSCEQNLNHDAMYWYRQDPGQGLRLIYYSQIVNDFQKGDIAEGYSVSREKKESFPLTVTSAQKNPTAFYLCASSITGRGTYEQYFGPGTRLTVT.

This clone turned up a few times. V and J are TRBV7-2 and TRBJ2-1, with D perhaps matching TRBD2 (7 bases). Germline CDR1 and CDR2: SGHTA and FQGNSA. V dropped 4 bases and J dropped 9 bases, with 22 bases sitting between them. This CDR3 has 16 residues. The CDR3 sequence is CASSSPRGGGLSEQFF. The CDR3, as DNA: TGTGCCAGCAGCTCCCCACGTGGGGGGGGCCTGAGTGAGCAGTTCTTC.

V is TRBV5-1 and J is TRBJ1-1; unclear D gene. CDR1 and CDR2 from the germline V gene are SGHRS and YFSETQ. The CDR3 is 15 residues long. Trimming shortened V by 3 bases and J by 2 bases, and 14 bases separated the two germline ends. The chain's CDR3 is CASSSDRHPNTEAFF. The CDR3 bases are TGCGCCAGCAGCTCCGACCGACACCCCAACACTGAAGCTTTCTTT.

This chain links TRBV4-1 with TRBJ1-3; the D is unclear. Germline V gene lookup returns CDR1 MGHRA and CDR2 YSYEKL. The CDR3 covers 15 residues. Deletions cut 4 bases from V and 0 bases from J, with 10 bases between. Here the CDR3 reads CASSRQEFSGNTIYF. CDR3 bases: TGCGCCAGCAGCCGACAAGAGTTCTCTGGAAACACCATATATTTT.

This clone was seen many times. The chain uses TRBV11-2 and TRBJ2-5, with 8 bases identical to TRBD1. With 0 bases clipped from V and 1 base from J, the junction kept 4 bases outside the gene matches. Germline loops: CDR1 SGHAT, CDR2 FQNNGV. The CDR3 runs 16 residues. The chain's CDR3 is CASSLEPGQGQETQYF. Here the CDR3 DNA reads TGTGCCAGCAGCTTAGAGCCCGGACAGGGCCAAGAGACCCAGTACTTC.

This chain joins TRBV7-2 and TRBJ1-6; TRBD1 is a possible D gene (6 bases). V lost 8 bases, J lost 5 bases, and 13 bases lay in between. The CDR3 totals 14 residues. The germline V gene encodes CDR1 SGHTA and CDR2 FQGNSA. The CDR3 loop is CASRYREDNSPLHF. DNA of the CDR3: TGTGCCAGCCGCTACAGGGAAGATAATTCACCCCTCCACTTT.

CDR3 coding DNA: TGTGCCAGTAGTTGGGGGAGGGCCCGCGAGCAGTACTTC. Translated, it gives CASSWGRAREQYF. V is TRBV19 and J is TRBJ2-7; 7 nucleotides line up with TRBD2. Trimming at V came to 5 bases and at J to 6 bases, leaving 7 bases not matched to a gene. The germline V gene has CDR1 LNHDA and CDR2 SQIVND (reference sequence). The CDR3 loop spans 13 amino acids.

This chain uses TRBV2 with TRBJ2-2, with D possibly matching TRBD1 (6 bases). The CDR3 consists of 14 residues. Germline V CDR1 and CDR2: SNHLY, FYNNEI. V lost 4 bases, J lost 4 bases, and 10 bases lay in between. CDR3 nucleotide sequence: TGTGCCAGCAGTGTCAGGGGTGGCACCGGGGAGCTGTTTTTT. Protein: CASSVRGGTGELFF.

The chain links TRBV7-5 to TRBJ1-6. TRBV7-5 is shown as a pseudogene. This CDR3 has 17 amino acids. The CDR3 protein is CARSLKRGSSYNSPLHF. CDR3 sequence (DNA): TGTGCCAGAAGCTTAAAGCGGGGAAGCTCCTATAATTCACCCCTCCACTTT.

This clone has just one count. The DNA of the CDR3 is TGTGCCAGCAGTCAATTGGAGCGGACTTTCTTT. Translation: CASSQLERTFF. This chain uses TRBV12-3 or TRBV12-4 with TRBJ1-1; D unclear. V was shortened by 5 bases and J by 12 bases, with 13 bases between the two germline ends. This CDR3 is 11 amino acids long.

The DNA of the CDR3 is TGTGCCTGGAGTGCCGGACAGGGGAGCGGCTACACCTTC. Its protein product is CAWSAGQGSGYTF. This chain joins TRBV30 and TRBJ1-2, with TRBD1 matching over 9 bases. Trimming removed 1 base from V and 8 bases from J; junction bases left unmatched: 5. The CDR3 extends over 13 amino acids. Germline CDR1 GTSNPN, CDR2 SVGIG (reference sequence).

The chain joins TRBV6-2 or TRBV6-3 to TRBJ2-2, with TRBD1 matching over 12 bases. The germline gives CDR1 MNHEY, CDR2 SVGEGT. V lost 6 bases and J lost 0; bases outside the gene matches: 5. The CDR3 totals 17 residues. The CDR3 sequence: CASSRDRGPTNTGELFF. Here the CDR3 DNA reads TGTGCCAGCAGCAGGGACAGGGGGCCGACGAACACCGGGGAGCTGTTTTTT.

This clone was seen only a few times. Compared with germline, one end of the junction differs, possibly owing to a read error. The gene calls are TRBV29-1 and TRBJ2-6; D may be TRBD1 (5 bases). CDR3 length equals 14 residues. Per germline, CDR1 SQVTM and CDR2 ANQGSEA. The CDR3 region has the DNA TGCAGCGTTGAAATGATCTCTGGGGCCAACGTGCTGACTTTC. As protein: CSVEMISGANVLTF.

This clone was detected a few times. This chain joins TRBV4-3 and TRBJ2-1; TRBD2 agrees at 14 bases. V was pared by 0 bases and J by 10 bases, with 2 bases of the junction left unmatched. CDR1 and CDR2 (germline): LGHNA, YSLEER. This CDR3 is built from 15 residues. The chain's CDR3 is CASSQDGTSGREQFF. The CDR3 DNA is TGCGCCAGCAGCCAAGATGGGACTAGCGGGAGAGAGCAGTTCTTC.